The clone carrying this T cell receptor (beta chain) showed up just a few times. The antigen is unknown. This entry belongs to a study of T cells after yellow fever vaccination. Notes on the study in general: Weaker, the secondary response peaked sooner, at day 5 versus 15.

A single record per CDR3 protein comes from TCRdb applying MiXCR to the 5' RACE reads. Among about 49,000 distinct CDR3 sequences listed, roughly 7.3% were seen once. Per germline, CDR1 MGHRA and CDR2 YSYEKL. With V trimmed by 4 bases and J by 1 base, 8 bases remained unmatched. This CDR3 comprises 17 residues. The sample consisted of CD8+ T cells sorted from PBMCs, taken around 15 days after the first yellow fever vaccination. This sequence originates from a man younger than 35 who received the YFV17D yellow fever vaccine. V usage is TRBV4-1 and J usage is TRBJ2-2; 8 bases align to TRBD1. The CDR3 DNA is TGCGCCAGCAGCCCTTACGAGACAGGGGAGAACACCGGGGAGCTGTTTTTT. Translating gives CASSPYETGENTGELFF.